Each of the 27 T cell receptor beta chains below was sequenced from the same sample in a study of CD8+ T cells in alopecia areata. The treatment denotes: oral pan-JAK inhibitor, 5-10 mg twice daily. RNA was extracted and reverse transcribed into cDNA as the sequencing template. Assay: immunoSEQ multiplex PCR; the TCRdb copy retains only in-frame clones and omits some. The sample contains about 180,000 clones, less than 70% of which appear only once. The specimen comprised CD8+ T cells sorted from blood, sampled at week 24, from a patient treated with tofacitinib. These receptor sequences come from a human donor with alopecia areata.

This clone was seen a handful of times. V gene TRBV4-3 combines with J gene TRBJ1-5; 8 bases are a match to TRBD1. V lost 1 base, J lost 4 bases, and 6 bases stayed unmatched. Germline lookup yields CDR1 LGHNA and CDR2 YSLEER. The CDR3 sequence is 16 residues long. CDR3 DNA sequence: TGCGCCAGCAGCCAAGGTAGACAGGGGCCAAATCAGCCCCAGCATTTT. Translated: CASSQGRQGPNQPQHF.

The chain is built from TRBV28 and TRBJ2-1, with 11 nucleotides matching TRBD2. J lost 9 bases, V lost 6 bases, and 10 bases had no gene match. The CDR3 contains 15 residues. The germline V gene has CDR1 MDHEN and CDR2 SYDVKM. The CDR3 DNA reads as TGTGCCAGCAGCTCTCCCCGACTAGCGGGGCCTGAGCAGTTCTTC. Amino acids: CASSSPRLAGPEQFF.

This chain connects TRBV12-5 to TRBJ2-7; 7 bases are a match to TRBD1. V dropped 2 bases and J dropped 4; count of bases not matched to a gene: 11. Germline values: CDR1 LGHNT, CDR2 FRNRAP. The CDR3 spans 16 residues. CDR3 sequence (DNA): TGTGCTAGTGGTTTGCTGATACGACAGGGTCTATACGAGCAGTACTTC. It yields the protein CASGLLIRQGLYEQYF.

The chain links TRBV5-6 to TRBJ1-1; D is unresolved. Germline V gene sequence: CDR1 SGHDT, CDR2 YYEEEE. This CDR3 is built from 13 residues. V was shortened by 3 bases and J by 3 bases, with 9 bases between the two germline ends. CDR3 nucleotide sequence: TGTGCCAGCAGCTCGACTACCTACACTGAAGCTTTCTTT. It translates to CASSSTTYTEAFF.

The V call is TRBV7-8, the J call TRBJ1-2; 9 bases agree with TRBD1. CDR3 size: 15 residues. CDR1 is SGHVS, CDR2 FQNEAQ, per germline. Trimming at V came to 0 bases and at J to 8 bases, leaving 7 bases not matched to a gene. CDR3 in amino acids: CASSLARDRGTGYTF. In DNA form, the CDR3 reads TGTGCCAGCAGCTTAGCGCGTGACAGGGGGACCGGCTACACCTTC.

The V and J genes are TRBV5-1 and TRBJ2-1, with D tentatively TRBD2 (5 bases). From germline, CDR1 is SGHRS and CDR2 YFSETQ. The V and J ends lost 0 bases and 7 bases respectively, with 5 bases between them. The CDR3 contains 12 residues. The CDR3: CASSLGENEQFF. DNA for the CDR3: TGCGCCAGCAGCTTGGGGGAGAATGAGCAGTTCTTC. Together with reference TRBV5-1 and TRBJ2-1, the CDR3 gives the full variable domain: KAGVTQTPRYLIKTRGQQVTLSCSPISGHRSVSWYQQTPGQGLQFLFEYFSETQRNKGNFPGRFSGRQFSNSRSEMNVSTLELGDSALYLCASSLGENEQFFGPGTRLTVL.

The chain uses TRBV30 and TRBJ1-6; D ambiguous. Trimming pared 0 bases from V and 0 bases from J, leaving 9 bases between. CDR1 is GTSNPN and CDR2 is SVGIG in the germline V gene (reference sequence). The CDR3 loop spans 16 amino acids. CDR3 region: CAWSVPESSYNSPLHF. DNA for the CDR3: TGTGCCTGGAGTGTACCCGAAAGCTCCTATAATTCACCCCTCCACTTT. Looking up the rest from reference TRBV30 and TRBJ1-6 gives the full variable domain: SQTIHQWPATLVQPVGSPLSLECTVEGTSNPNLYWYRQAAGRGLQLLFYSVGIGQISSEVPQNLSASRPQDRQFILSSKKLLLSDSGFYLCAWSVPESSYNSPLHFGNGTRLTVT.

The rearrangement joins TRBV19 to TRBJ1-1; D gene ambiguous. The CDR3 has 11 residues. The V gene lost 7 bases and the J gene lost 5 bases, with 8 bases spanning the gap. CDR1 is LNHDA, CDR2 SQIVND, per germline (reference sequence). CDR3: CASKGRTEAFF. For the CDR3, the DNA is TGTGCCAGTAAGGGCAGAACTGAAGCTTTCTTT.

The chain employs TRBV4-3 and TRBJ2-7; 8 bases fit TRBD1. V lost 0 bases, J lost 4 bases, and 8 bases stayed unmatched. This CDR3 comprises 16 residues. Germline CDR1 LGHNA, CDR2 YSLEER. The CDR3 protein is CASSQDRTGILYEQYF. The CDR3 DNA sequence: TGCGCCAGCAGCCAAGATCGGACAGGGATACTGTACGAGCAGTACTTC.

The chain links TRBV30 to TRBJ1-1, with D unresolved. Germline V CDR1 and CDR2: GTSNPN, SVGIG (reference sequence). The V and J ends lost 3 bases and 4 bases respectively, with 9 bases between them. The CDR3 length is 12 residues. The CDR3 nucleotides are TGTGCCTGGAGGGGTCGTGGCACTGAAGCTTTCTTT. This sequence encodes CAWRGRGTEAFF.

The CDR3 DNA sequence: TGTGCCTGGAGTGTAGGACTTAACACAGATACGCAGTATTTT. Its translation is CAWSVGLNTDTQYF. This chain uses TRBV30 with TRBJ2-3; maybe TRBD2 (5 bases). The germline V gene has CDR1 GTSNPN and CDR2 SVGIG (reference sequence). Trimming left V 0 bases short and J 2 bases short, with 9 bases between. The CDR3 loop spans 14 amino acids. The variable domain in full, completed from reference TRBV30 and TRBJ2-3, reads SQTIHQWPATLVQPVGSPLSLECTVEGTSNPNLYWYRQAAGRGLQLLFYSVGIGQISSEVPQNLSASRPQDRQFILSSKKLLLSDSGFYLCAWSVGLNTDTQYFGPGTRLTVL.

The chain joins TRBV10-3 to TRBJ2-3; TRBD1 might be the D (6 bases). V lost 4 bases, J lost 1 base, and 6 bases lay in between. The CDR3 has 13 residues. CDR1 and CDR2 (germline): ENHRY, SYGVKD. CDR3 DNA sequence: TGTGCCATCAGTGGGACAGGCACAGATACGCAGTATTTT. Protein sequence: CAISGTGTDTQYF.

The V call is TRBV7-6, the J call TRBJ2-7; D gene ambiguous. Trimming took off 5 bases at V and 6 bases at J, with 20 bases between the two ends. The germline gives CDR1 SGHVS, CDR2 FNYEAQ. This CDR3 region has 15 residues. As DNA, the CDR3 is TGTGCCAGCAGCGCCCGGGCAAAACAAGGTTTCGAGCAGTACTTC. It translates to CASSARAKQGFEQYF.

The chain couples TRBV7-9 to TRBJ1-2; 7 bases line up with TRBD1. J was trimmed by 3 bases and V by 6 bases; bases with no gene match: 13. The germline CDR1 and CDR2 sequences are SEHNR and FQNEAQ (reference sequence). CDR3 size: 16 residues. CDR3 DNA sequence: TGTGCCAGCAGTCTGGGGACAGACACACCGGACTATGGCTACACCTTC. This translates into CASSLGTDTPDYGYTF.

The gene calls are TRBV4-1 and TRBJ1-2; the D is unclear. Per the germline V gene, CDR1 is MGHRA and CDR2 is YSYEKL. V was trimmed by 0 bases and J by 0 bases, leaving 8 bases between them. The CDR3 has 15 residues. In DNA form, the CDR3 reads TGCGCCAGCAGCCAAGAACCGGGATCTAACTATGGCTACACCTTC. Encoded protein: CASSQEPGSNYGYTF.

This clone was counted between two and nine times. The rearrangement links TRBV7-9 to TRBJ1-2, with D possibly TRBD1 on 6 matching bases. Germline CDR1 and CDR2: SEHNR and FQNEAQ (reference sequence). The CDR3 length is 13 residues. V was cut by 5 bases and J by 6 bases, with 13 bases left in between. The CDR3 reads CASSEPQGNGYTF. The CDR3 nucleotides read TGTGCCAGCAGCGAGCCACAGGGAAATGGCTACACCTTC.

A few counts support this clone. The rearrangement joins TRBV13 to TRBJ2-3; the match to TRBD2 covers 9 bases. CDR1 and CDR2 (germline): PRHDT, FYEKMQ (reference sequence). The CDR3 sequence is 17 residues long. V lost 5 bases and J lost 4; bases outside the gene matches: 13. In DNA, the CDR3 is TGTGCCAGCAGCATACCCCGTGGAGCGGGGGGCTCAGATACGCAGTATTTT. Amino acid sequence: CASSIPRGAGGSDTQYF.

The chain uses TRBV27 and TRBJ1-2, with TRBD1 matching over 9 bases. Germline loops: CDR1 MNHEY, CDR2 SMNVEV (reference sequence). The CDR3 is 14 amino acids. The trim removed 5 bases at V and 8 bases at J, leaving 9 bases unmatched. The CDR3 nucleotides read TGTGCCAGCAGTCCATGGACAGGGGCGAACGGCTACACCTTC. It specifies CASSPWTGANGYTF.

The chain combines TRBV15 with TRBJ2-7; weak D call: TRBD2 (5 bases). This CDR3 has 12 amino acids. Deletions cut 5 bases from V and 0 bases from J, with 5 bases between. The germline gives CDR1 LNHNV, CDR2 YYDKDF (reference sequence). Here the CDR3 DNA reads TGTGCCACCAGCGGGAGCTCCTACGAGCAGTACTTC. Amino acids: CATSGSSYEQYF.

This chain joins TRBV7-6 and TRBJ1-6; D is unclear. Germline V gene data show CDR1 as SGHVS and CDR2 as FNYEAQ. CDR3 size: 12 residues. Trimming stripped 5 bases from V and 14 bases from J, with 13 bases between. The chain's CDR3 is CASSPLGGSLHF. Written as DNA, the CDR3 is TGTGCCAGCAGCCCATTAGGTGGGTCCCTCCACTTT. The variable domain in full, with the rest retrieved from reference TRBV7-6 and TRBJ1-6, is GAGVSQSPRYKVTKRGQDVALRCDPISGHVSLYWYRQALGQGPEFLTYFNYEAQQDKSGLPNDRFSAERPEGSISTLTIQRTEQRDSAMYRCASSPLGGSLHFGNGTRLTVT.

Turning to this clone: The same CDR3 also results from other DNA sequences found in this sample. V usage is TRBV14 and J usage is TRBJ1-1; D unclear. Deletions cut 3 bases from V and 8 bases from J, with 10 bases between. The length of the CDR3 is 12 residues. CDR1 is SGHDN, CDR2 FVKESK, per germline. CDR3 sequence reads: CASSQEGREAFF. In nucleotides, the CDR3 is TGTGCCAGCAGCCAGGAAGGGAGGGAAGCTTTCTTT. Combining the CDR3 with reference TRBV14 and TRBJ1-1 gives the whole variable domain EAGVTQFPSHSVIEKGQTVTLRCDPISGHDNLYWYRRVMGKEIKFLLHFVKESKQDESGMPNNRFLAERTGGTYSTLKVQPAELEDSGVYFCASSQEGREAFFGQGTRLTVV.

This sequence joins TRBV13 and TRBJ1-1; no reliable D call. Germline CDR1 reads PRHDT; CDR2 reads FYEKMQ (reference sequence). The CDR3 spans 13 residues. The V end lost 2 bases, the J end lost 2 bases, and 6 bases lay between the germline ends. CDR3 in amino acids: CASSLRRNTEAFF. CDR3 coding DNA: TGTGCCAGCAGCTTAAGGCGCAACACTGAAGCTTTCTTT.

The genes are TRBV7-3 and TRBJ2-1, with D possibly being TRBD1 or TRBD2 (6 bases each). The length of the CDR3 is 17 residues. Germline V CDR1 and CDR2: SGHTA, FQGTGA. V was trimmed by 5 bases and J by 7 bases, leaving 24 bases between them. The CDR3 loop is CASSHPRARGTGNEQFF. The CDR3 bases are TGTGCCAGCAGCCACCCCAGAGCGAGGGGGACTGGTAATGAGCAGTTCTTC.

This clone has more than one count but fewer than ten. The chain is built from TRBV7-6 and TRBJ1-6; D not certain. Deletions cut 1 base from V and 5 bases from J, with 21 bases between. The length of the CDR3 is 19 residues. The germline gives CDR1 SGHVS, CDR2 FNYEAQ. CDR3 sequence: CASSLVPINYRADNSPLHF. CDR3 nucleotides: TGTGCCAGCAGCTTAGTACCTATCAACTACCGGGCAGATAATTCACCCCTCCACTTT.

In this sample, this clone turned up a few times. V gene TRBV19 combines with J gene TRBJ1-1, with D uncertain. Trimming removed 5 bases at V and 2 bases at J, with 15 bases between. Germline V gene sequence: CDR1 LNHDA, CDR2 SQIVND (reference sequence). CDR3 length equals 15 residues. The CDR3 loop is CASSGRRSLNTEAFF. Here the CDR3 DNA reads TGTGCCAGTAGTGGGAGGAGGTCTCTCAACACTGAAGCTTTCTTT.

This sequence joins TRBV12-5 and TRBJ2-5, with 10 bases aligning to TRBD2. The length of the CDR3 is 19 residues. Unmatched junction bases numbered 13, after V lost 0 bases and J lost 3 bases. Germline assignment: CDR1 LGHNT and CDR2 FRNRAP. CDR3 nucleotide sequence: TGTGCTAGTGGTTTGGTACCCAGCGGGGGGGACCCGGGGGAAGAGACCCAGTACTTC. It encodes CASGLVPSGGDPGEETQYF.

A note on this clone: The sample has other DNA sequences that encode this CDR3 too. The CDR3 DNA sequence: TGTGCCTGGAGTGTTAGCTACGAGCAGTACTTC. It encodes CAWSVSYEQYF. The V call is TRBV30, the J call TRBJ2-7; D gene uncertain. This CDR3 has 11 amino acids. CDR1 GTSNPN and CDR2 SVGIG come from the germline V gene (reference sequence). Trimming pared 0 bases from V and 3 bases from J, leaving 3 bases between.